A selection of T cell receptor beta chains follows, all from one sample in a study of T cells in Graves' hyperthyroidism and ophthalmopathy. TCRdb analysed the multiplex PCR reads with MiXCR anew, one entry per CDR3 protein. This table holds about 200,000 distinct CDR3 sequences, about 15% found once. Specimen: blood. The receptors shown here come from a man in his fifties with Graves' hyperthyroidism. Each CDR3 is given with its conserved first and last residue.

len: 15
j_gene: TRBJ2-3
v_gene: TRBV14
CDR3aa: CASSRRTPSTDTQYF

len: 14
j_gene: TRBJ1-2
v_gene: TRBV4-1
CDR3aa: CASSQGDRERGYTF

len: 14
j_gene: TRBJ2-1
v_gene: TRBV20-1
CDR3aa: CSANVLAVYNEQFF

len: 15
j_gene: TRBJ2-3
v_gene: TRBV7-3
CDR3aa: CASSFASGRLNTQYF

len: 14
j_gene: TRBJ2-7
v_gene: TRBV5-6
CDR3aa: CASSSRDRADEQYF

len: 14
j_gene: TRBJ2-7
v_gene: TRBV30
CDR3aa: CAWSVSGRRVEQYF

len: 17
j_gene: TRBJ2-6
v_gene: TRBV6-1
CDR3aa: CASSYARPVSGANVLTF

len: 15
j_gene: TRBJ1-5
v_gene: TRBV15
CDR3aa: CATSRAGTGLVPQHF

len: 18
j_gene: TRBJ2-2
v_gene: TRBV3-1
CDR3aa: CASSQEGTSGSDTGELFF

len: 15
j_gene: TRBJ2-1
v_gene: TRBV28
CDR3aa: CASSGSGGAHNEQFF

len: 12
j_gene: TRBJ1-1
v_gene: TRBV30
CDR3aa: CAWTRGPPEAFF

len: 17
j_gene: TRBJ1-4
v_gene: TRBV3-1
CDR3aa: CASSRLPGLSLAEKLFF

len: 17
j_gene: TRBJ2-3
v_gene: TRBV5-1
CDR3aa: CASSLANGGHVTDTQYF

len: 15
j_gene: TRBJ2-1
v_gene: TRBV28
CDR3aa: CASSLSQELVNEQFF

len: 13
j_gene: TRBJ2-3
v_gene: TRBV29-1
CDR3aa: CSVDGAFTDTQYF

len: 12
j_gene: TRBJ2-7
v_gene: TRBV6-1
CDR3aa: CASRGIVHEQYF

len: 15
j_gene: TRBJ2-1
v_gene: TRBV30
CDR3aa: CAWYRSGQNNNEQFF

len: 17
j_gene: TRBJ2-3
v_gene: TRBV4-2
CDR3aa: CASSHPLRGGRTDTQYF

len: 14
j_gene: TRBJ1-2
v_gene: TRBV18
CDR3aa: CASSPPGSAYGYTF

len: 16
j_gene: TRBJ2-5
v_gene: TRBV12-3/TRBV12-4
CDR3aa: CASSLRGRGMGETQYF

len: 13
j_gene: TRBJ2-2
v_gene: TRBV3-1
CDR3aa: CASSQGWTGELFF

len: 11
j_gene: TRBJ2-7
v_gene: TRBV12-3/TRBV12-4
CDR3aa: CASSGYYEQYF

len: 15
j_gene: TRBJ2-1
v_gene: TRBV20-1
CDR3aa: CSASPRTSGLNEQFF

len: 14
j_gene: TRBJ2-3
v_gene: TRBV20-1
CDR3aa: CSAGLLGSTDTQYF

len: 16
j_gene: TRBJ2-1
v_gene: TRBV27
CDR3aa: CASSSGPRRGNNEQFF